The 20 T cell receptor beta chains below all came from one sample that was sequenced in a study of identical twins. TCRdb re-analysed the 5' RACE reads in MiXCR, keeping a single row per CDR3 protein. Of 1.5 million to 2 million distinct CDR3 sequences in the sample, about 31% were seen once. Sequenced material: cord blood. The origin of the receptors is a newborn girl in good health.

The CDR3 loop reads CASSLEGGGIYNEQFF. For the CDR3, the DNA is TGTGCCAGCAGCTTGGAGGGGGGCGGGATTTACAATGAGCAGTTCTTC. This chain links TRBV5-6 with TRBJ2-1; D is possibly TRBD1 or TRBD2 (6 bases each). In germline, CDR1 is SGHDT, CDR2 YYEEEE. This CDR3 region has 16 residues. Trimming took 0 bases from V and 4 from J, leaving 14 bases between them.

This clonotype was seen more than once but under ten times. This chain connects TRBV6-1 to TRBJ2-4; 7 bases match TRBD2. Germline V gene lookup returns CDR1 MNHNS and CDR2 SASEGT. The V segment lost 2 bases and the J segment 1 base; nucleotides outside the gene matches: 5. The CDR3 sequence is 16 residues long. The CDR3 DNA reads TGTGCCAGCAGTGAAATTATCGGGAGGGCCAAAAACATTCAGTACTTC. The encoded protein is CASSEIIGRAKNIQYF.

This clonotype has just a few counts. The chain carries TRBV3-1 and TRBJ2-7; D might be TRBD1 or TRBD2, each matching 5 bases. The CDR3 extends over 17 amino acids. Germline V gene lookup returns CDR1 LGHDT and CDR2 YNNKEL (reference sequence). V lost 2 bases and J lost 4, with 21 bases in between. This CDR3 is CASSQPLGQGERYEQYF. As DNA, the CDR3 is TGTGCCAGCAGCCAACCCCTGGGCCAGGGAGAGAGGTACGAGCAGTACTTC.

The chain employs TRBV20-1 and TRBJ1-1; D might be TRBD1 (6 bases). Germline CDR1 DFQATT, CDR2 SNEGSKA (reference sequence). The CDR3 runs to 14 residues. With 5 bases removed from V and 13 bases from J, the gap between germline ends came to 26 bases. CDR3 in amino acids: CSAPLGAGAVGSFF. CDR3 nucleotide sequence: TGCAGTGCTCCCCTGGGGGCAGGGGCCGTGGGAAGTTTCTTT.

This clonotype was seen a few times. The chain employs TRBV12-3 or TRBV12-4 and TRBJ2-1; 8 nucleotides align to TRBD1. The V segment lost 6 bases and the J segment 4 bases; nucleotides outside the gene matches: 11. The CDR3 is made up of 16 amino acids. CDR3 in amino acids: CASRPAGTGSYNEQFF. CDR3 nucleotides: TGTGCCAGCAGACCTGCCGGGACAGGCAGTTACAATGAGCAGTTCTTC.

As for this clonotype: A junction end diverges from the germline sequence, so it may reflect a read error. V and J are TRBV12-3 or TRBV12-4 and TRBJ2-2, with TRBD2 matching over 8 bases. CDR3 size: 17 residues. As DNA, the CDR3 is TGTACCAGCAGTTTAGGAATTGCTAGCGGGTACACCGGGGAGCTGTTTTTT. Its translation: CTSSLGIASGYTGELFF.

This clonotype was counted a few times. The chain recombines TRBV6-1 with TRBJ2-1; D tentatively reads TRBD1 or TRBD2 (5 bases each). The CDR3 extends over 15 amino acids. The V gene lost 0 bases and the J gene lost 3 bases, with 9 bases spanning the gap. Germline lookup yields CDR1 MNHNS and CDR2 SASEGT. The CDR3 DNA follows: TGTGCCAGCAGTGAAGCCGAGGGGAGCTACAATGAGCAGTTCTTC. Amino acid sequence: CASSEAEGSYNEQFF.

This chain connects TRBV5-6 to TRBJ2-2; no definite D call. V lost 7 bases and J lost 4, with 11 bases in between. Germline values: CDR1 SGHDT, CDR2 YYEEEE. The CDR3 sequence is 13 residues long. As DNA, the CDR3 is TGTGCCAGCGGCCTGATATCCACCGGGGAGCTGTTTTTT. Encoded protein: CASGLISTGELFF.

V and J are TRBV20-1 and TRBJ2-5, with 8 bases lining up with TRBD2. The CDR3 contains 14 residues. Per the germline V gene, CDR1 is DFQATT and CDR2 is SNEGSKA (reference sequence). After removal of 3 bases from V and 2 bases from J, the junction contained 5 bases not matched to a gene. Here the CDR3 reads CSASSTSEQETQYF. The CDR3 DNA is TGCAGTGCTAGTTCGACTAGCGAGCAAGAGACCCAGTACTTC.

The chain joins TRBV7-2 to TRBJ2-3; 7 nucleotides align to TRBD2. The V gene's germline CDR1 is SGHTA and CDR2 FQGNSA. V lost 1 base, J lost 4 bases, and 8 bases stayed unmatched. The CDR3 covers 16 residues. CDR3 amino acids: CASSLGRAGMADTQYF. The DNA of the CDR3 is TGTGCCAGCAGCTTAGGGCGAGCGGGGATGGCAGATACGCAGTATTTT.

This clonotype was found a few times. The chain has TRBV10-3 and TRBJ1-6; D remains unclear. V was shortened by 5 bases and J by 9 bases, with 11 bases between the two germline ends. The length of the CDR3 is 13 residues. Germline V gives CDR1 ENHRY, CDR2 SYGVKD. The CDR3 sequence is CAISPLTGSPLHF. As DNA, the CDR3 is TGTGCCATCAGTCCCCTGACGGGTTCACCCCTCCACTTT.

The CDR3 loop reads CASSQEGLAGGDTQYF. The CDR3 bases are TGTGCCAGCAGCCAAGAAGGCCTAGCGGGGGGAGATACGCAGTATTTT. This chain uses TRBV3-1 with TRBJ2-3; TRBD2 agrees at 11 bases. V shed 0 bases and J 5 bases; nucleotides not matched to a gene: 4. The CDR3 loop spans 16 amino acids. Germline V gene sequence: CDR1 LGHDT, CDR2 YNNKEL (reference sequence).

The chain uses TRBV20-1 and TRBJ2-1, with D perhaps assigned TRBD1 or TRBD2 (6 bases each). V lost 0 bases and J lost 2, with 11 bases in between. The CDR3 length is 15 residues. Germline CDR1 and CDR2: DFQATT and SNEGSKA (reference sequence). CDR3 DNA: TGCAGTGCTAGAGATTGGAGGGGGACCTACAATGAGCAGTTCTTC. This codes for CSARDWRGTYNEQFF.

This chain uses TRBV20-1 with TRBJ2-5; 12 bases are shared with TRBD2. Per germline, CDR1 DFQATT and CDR2 SNEGSKA (reference sequence). This CDR3 contains 16 residues. V shed 0 bases, J shed 5 bases, and the junction held 7 bases outside the gene matches. In DNA form, the CDR3 reads TGCAGTGCTAGAGATCTGACTAGCGGGAGTTTGGAGACCCAGTACTTC. This encodes CSARDLTSGSLETQYF.

This clonotype was counted many times. The chain employs TRBV2 and TRBJ2-4; no clear D. V lost 8 bases to trimming and J lost 0 bases, with 8 bases between them. CDR3 length: 13 amino acids. Germline V CDR1 and CDR2: SNHLY, FYNNEI. CDR3 protein: CASGKSAKNIQYF. The CDR3 coding sequence is TGTGCCAGCGGGAAGTCAGCCAAAAACATTCAGTACTTC. Using reference TRBV2 and TRBJ2-4 for the parts outside the CDR3, the full variable domain is EPEVTQTPSHQVTQMGQEVILRCVPISNHLYFYWYRQILGQKVEFLVSFYNNEISEKSEIFDDQFSVERPDGSNFTLKIRSTKLEDSAMYFCASGKSAKNIQYFGAGTRLSVL.

The chain recombines TRBV29-1 with TRBJ1-2; tentative D call: TRBD1 (5 bases). Trimming removed 3 bases from V and 5 bases from J, with 22 bases in between. This CDR3 has 16 amino acids. From germline, CDR1 is SQVTM and CDR2 ANQGSEA. For the CDR3, the DNA is TGCAGCGTTGAGAGGCTTTGGGGCCTGTCAGCATATGGCTACACCTTC. Its translation: CSVERLWGLSAYGYTF. Drawing the rest from reference TRBV29-1 and TRBJ1-2, the complete variable domain is SAVISQKPSRDICQRGTSLTIQCQVDSQVTMMFWYRQQPGQSLTLIATANQGSEATYESGFVIDKFPISRPNLTFSTLTVSNMSPEDSSIYLCSVERLWGLSAYGYTFGSGTRLTVV.

V gene TRBV7-2 combines with J gene TRBJ1-6; D is undetermined. This CDR3 region has 15 residues. The V end lost 4 bases, the J end lost 0 bases, and 7 bases lay between the germline ends. The germline V gene encodes CDR1 SGHTA and CDR2 FQGNSA. The CDR3 sequence is CTSSSSSSYNSPLHF. The CDR3 DNA reads TGTACCAGCAGCTCAAGTAGCTCCTATAATTCACCCCTCCACTTT.

Note on this clonotype: This likely stems from a read error, as it lies one base from a far larger clone. The J gene is TRBJ2-3, the V gene TRBV12-3 or TRBV12-4; either TRBD1 or TRBD2 may fit D (5 bases each). There are 15 residues in the CDR3. The CDR3 sequence is CASSLGLASTGTQYF. The CDR3 coding sequence is TGTGCCAGCAGTTTAGGCCTAGCCAGCACAGGTACGCAGTATTTT.

The CDR3 is CASSQVWDRGSTEAFF. In DNA form, the CDR3 reads TGCGCCAGCAGCCAAGTATGGGACAGGGGATCGACTGAAGCTTTCTTT. V is TRBV4-1 and J is TRBJ1-1; 10 bases map to TRBD1. CDR3 length: 16 amino acids. V was clipped by 1 base and J by 5 bases; unmatched bases: 7. Germline CDR1 and CDR2: MGHRA and YSYEKL.

The chain couples TRBV29-1 to TRBJ2-7, with 10 bases aligning to TRBD2. The CDR3 spans 16 residues. Losses at the gene ends were 0 bases for V and 7 bases for J; bases not matched to a gene: 12. From germline, CDR1 is SQVTM and CDR2 ANQGSEA. As DNA, the CDR3 is TGCAGCGTTGAAGACAGCGGGGGGGCCGCCTACAATGAGCAGTACTTC. It encodes CSVEDSGGAAYNEQYF.